The present T cell receptor beta chain was sequenced within a study of T cells after yellow fever vaccination. Trimming removed 0 bases at V and 3 bases at J, with 8 bases between. Germline V CDR1 and CDR2: LGHNA, YNFKEQ. This CDR3 spans 15 amino acids. MiXCR, run by TCRdb on the 5' RACE reads, gives a single entry per CDR3 protein. The sample records hundreds of thousands of distinct CDR3 sequences, over 9% being singletons. The chain links TRBV4-2 to TRBJ2-2; D ambiguous. Source: PBMCs, taken on the day of the yellow fever booster vaccination. The sequence was obtained from a man under 40 who received the YFV17D yellow fever vaccine. CDR3 residues: CASSQDQTYTGELFF. In DNA form, the CDR3 reads TGTGCCAGCAGCCAAGACCAGACCTACACCGGGGAGCTGTTTTTT.